Listed below are T cell receptor beta chains from one sample, sequenced in a study of graft-versus-host responses after intestinal transplantation. The assay was immunoSEQ multiplex PCR, and TCRdb's table has in-frame clones only and misses some. Found here are under 100,000 clones, over 75% of them singletons; the top ten hold approximately 16%. This specimen consisted of PBMCs, obtained about 450 days after intestinal transplant. The receptors here all came from a human patient who received an intestinal transplant, so some T cells may come from the graft donor. Both conserved end residues are part of each CDR3. The D gene is left open where the match is weak. For some rows the clone size is stated as once, few or many, or as a class when expanded; others skip it.

clone_size j_call v_call d_call cdr3_aa cdr3_nt
- TRBJ1-2 TRBV6-6 TRBD1 CATPGGSGYTF TGTGCCACCCCAGGGGGGTCTGGCTACACCTTC
- TRBJ1-3 TRBV5-6 - CASSSDLGNTIYF TGTGCCAGCAGCTCGGACCTTGGAAACACCATATATTTT
- TRBJ2-2 TRBV9 TRBD2 CASSAGLAGTGELFF TGTGCCAGCAGCGCGGGACTAGCGGGGACCGGGGAGCTGTTTTTT
- TRBJ2-7 TRBV7-8 - CASSPPPLAPIYEQYF TGTGCCAGCAGCCCTCCCCCGTTGGCACCTATCTACGAGCAGTACTTC
- TRBJ2-7 TRBV2 - CAERAGSSYEQYF TGTGCCGAGCGCGCGGGCTCCTCCTACGAGCAGTACTTC
once TRBJ1-2 TRBV14 - CASSQDLYDRSGVYGYTF TGTGCCAGCAGCCAAGACCTTTATGACAGGTCCGGGGTCTATGGCTACACCTTC
- TRBJ2-1 TRBV2 TRBD1 CASTPGQGALNEQFF TGTGCCAGCACTCCGGGACAGGGAGCCCTGAATGAGCAGTTCTTC
- TRBJ1-1 TRBV5-4 - CASSLDSQNTEAFF TGTGCCAGCAGCTTGGACAGCCAGAACACTGAAGCTTTCTTT
- TRBJ1-4 TRBV19 - CASSISGATNEKLFF TGTGCCAGTAGTATTAGCGGTGCAACTAATGAAAAACTGTTTTTT
- TRBJ2-7 TRBV6-5 TRBD1 CASSYGTGKRYEQYF TGTGCCAGCAGTTACGGGACAGGGAAGCGCTACGAGCAGTACTTC
- TRBJ2-6 TRBV9 - CASSHKPGQSEPGANVLTF TGTGCCAGCAGTCACAAGCCGGGCCAGAGCGAACCTGGGGCCAACGTCCTGACTTTC
- TRBJ2-5 TRBV15 - CATSHRLSEQYF TGTGCCACCAGCCACAGGCTTTCGGAGCAGTACTTC
- TRBJ1-6 TRBV2 - CASPGYLNSPLHF TGTGCCAGCCCGGGGTACCTAAATTCACCCCTCCACTTT
- TRBJ1-2 TRBV6-5 - CASSSRDPYGYTF TGTGCCAGCAGTTCCCGCGACCCCTATGGCTACACCTTC
once TRBJ1-2 TRBV9 - CASSPDGASIYGYTF TGTGCCAGCAGCCCCGACGGGGCCTCTATCTATGGCTACACCTTC
once TRBJ1-1 TRBV6-5 - CAGSYVPWQGSEAFF TGTGCCGGCAGTTACGTGCCGTGGCAGGGCTCTGAAGCTTTCTTT
- TRBJ2-7 TRBV13 - CASSLGLGVSYEQYF TGTGCCAGCAGCTTAGGCCTTGGAGTTTCCTACGAGCAGTACTTC
- TRBJ2-1 TRBV27 - CASRLRVRSYNEQFF TGTGCCAGCAGGCTCAGGGTAAGATCCTACAATGAGCAGTTCTTC
- TRBJ1-1 TRBV4-3 - CASSQDRTGPGLLAFF TGCGCCAGCAGCCAAGATCGGACGGGGCCCGGACTCCTGGCTTTCTTT